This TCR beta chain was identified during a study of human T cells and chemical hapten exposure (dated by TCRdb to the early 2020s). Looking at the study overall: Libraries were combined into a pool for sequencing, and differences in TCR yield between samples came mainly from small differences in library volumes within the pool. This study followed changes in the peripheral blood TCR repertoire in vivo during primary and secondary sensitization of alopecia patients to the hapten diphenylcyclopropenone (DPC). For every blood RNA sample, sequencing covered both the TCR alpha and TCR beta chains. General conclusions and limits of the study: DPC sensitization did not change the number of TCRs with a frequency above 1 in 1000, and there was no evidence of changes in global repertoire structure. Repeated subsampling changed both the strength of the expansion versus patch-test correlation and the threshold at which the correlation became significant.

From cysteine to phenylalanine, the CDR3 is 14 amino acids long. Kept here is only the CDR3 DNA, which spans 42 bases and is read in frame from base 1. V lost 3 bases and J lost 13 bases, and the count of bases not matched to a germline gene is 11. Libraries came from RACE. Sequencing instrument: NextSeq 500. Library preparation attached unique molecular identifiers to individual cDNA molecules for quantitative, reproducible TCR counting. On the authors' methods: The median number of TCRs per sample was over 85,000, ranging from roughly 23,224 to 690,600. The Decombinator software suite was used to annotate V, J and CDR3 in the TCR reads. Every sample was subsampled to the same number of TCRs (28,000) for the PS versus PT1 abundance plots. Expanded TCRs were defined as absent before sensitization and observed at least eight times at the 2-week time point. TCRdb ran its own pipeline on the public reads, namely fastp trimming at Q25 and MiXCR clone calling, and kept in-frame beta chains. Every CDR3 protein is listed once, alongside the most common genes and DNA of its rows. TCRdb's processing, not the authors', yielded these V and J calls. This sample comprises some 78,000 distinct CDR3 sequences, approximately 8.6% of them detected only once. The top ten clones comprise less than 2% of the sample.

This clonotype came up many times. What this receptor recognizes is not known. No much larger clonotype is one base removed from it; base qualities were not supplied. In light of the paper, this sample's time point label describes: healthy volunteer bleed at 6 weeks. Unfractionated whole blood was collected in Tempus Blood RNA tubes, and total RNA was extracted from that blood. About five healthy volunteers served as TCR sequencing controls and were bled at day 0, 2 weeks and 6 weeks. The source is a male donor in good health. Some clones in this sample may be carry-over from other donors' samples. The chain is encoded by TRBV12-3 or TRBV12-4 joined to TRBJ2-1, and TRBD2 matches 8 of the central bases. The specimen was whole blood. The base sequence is TGTGCCAGCAGTTTGGGGCGGCGGGGGGTAAATCAGTTCTTC. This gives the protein CASSLGRRGVNQFF.